The rows below give T cell receptor beta chains drawn from one sample of a study of memory CD4+ T cells and cytomegalovirus serostatus. The data were produced by immunoSEQ multiplex PCR, yet TCRdb's version contains in-frame clones alone and is incomplete. The sample includes tens of thousands of clones, roughly three quarters seen only once; the top ten take 0.79%. The sequenced sample was memory CD4+ T cells from blood. The receptor set was obtained from an adult in good health and CMV-seronegative. Each CDR3 is given with its conserved first and last residue. The D gene is left open where the match is weak. Part of the rows lack a size; the others show once, few, many or a class for expanded clones.

d_call j_call clone_size v_call cdr3_length cdr3_nt cdr3_aa
TRBD1 TRBJ1-1 - TRBV4-2 13 TGTGCCAGCAGCCAAGAAGGGGACAGCAAAGCTTTCTTT CASSQEGDSKAFF
- TRBJ2-2 - TRBV9 14 TGTGCCAGCAGCGTAGTTGGAGGGTCCGGGGAGCTGTTTTTT CASSVVGGSGELFF
TRBD2 TRBJ2-1 - TRBV5-1 16 TGCGCCAGCAGCTTGGGAGGTCTAGCGGGGGGTATTGAGCAGTTCTTC CASSLGGLAGGIEQFF
- TRBJ1-3 few TRBV4-1 15 TGCGCCAGCAGCCAAATAAGGGGCTCTGGAAACACCATATATTTT CASSQIRGSGNTIYF
TRBD2 TRBJ2-3 few TRBV2 17 TGTGCCAGCAGCTCAGCTAGATCTAGCGGGGGGGCTAATACGCAGTATTTT CASSSARSSGGANTQYF
- TRBJ1-2 - TRBV7-3 14 TGTGCCAGCAGCTCACAACCCCGGACGGGTGGCTACACCTTC CASSSQPRTGGYTF
- TRBJ1-6 - TRBV6-6 15 TGTGCCAGCAGTTACTATGGGCAGGGCGATTCACCCCTCCACTTT CASSYYGQGDSPLHF
- TRBJ1-3 - TRBV6-5 16 TGTGCCAGCAGTTACTCAGGGACATACTCTGGAAACACCATATATTTT CASSYSGTYSGNTIYF
- TRBJ2-2 - TRBV9 14 TGTGCCAGCAGCGTAGCTGGGGGAGCCGGGGAGCTGTTTTTT CASSVAGGAGELFF
- TRBJ2-7 - TRBV7-6 14 TGTGCCAGCAGCTTAGGGGCCGAGGCGGGTGAGCAGTACTTC CASSLGAEAGEQYF
TRBD1 TRBJ2-7 - TRBV5-4 15 TGTGCCAGCAGCTCCTGGGGACAGGGGGTAGGAGAGCAGTACTTC CASSSWGQGVGEQYF
- TRBJ1-5 - TRBV4-1 18 TGCGCCAGCAGCCAAGATTGGACGGCGAGCTATAGCAATCAGCCCCAGCATTTT CASSQDWTASYSNQPQHF
- TRBJ1-1 once TRBV15 15 TGTGCCACCAGCCCACGTCCCAAAGGAGTCACTGAAGCTTTCTTT CATSPRPKGVTEAFF
TRBD1 TRBJ2-2 once TRBV6-6 16 TGTGCCAGCACTCTATCCGGGACAGGGATCGCCGGGGAGCTGTTTTTT CASTLSGTGIAGELFF
- TRBJ2-2 - TRBV7-2 15 TGTGCCAGCAGCGGCAGGGGAACCGCCACCGGGGAGCTGTTTTTT CASSGRGTATGELFF
- TRBJ2-7 once TRBV7-2 13 TGTGCCAGCAGCTTGAAGCTCAACTCCGAGCAGTACTTC CASSLKLNSEQYF
- TRBJ1-6 few TRBV7-3 13 TGTGCCAGCAGCCCCGGATTCGGAACACCCCTCCACTTT CASSPGFGTPLHF
- TRBJ1-2 - TRBV5-1 13 TGCGCCAGCAGCTTGGCCCTCAGGGAAGGCTACACCTTC CASSLALREGYTF
- TRBJ1-2 - TRBV7-7 14 TGTGCCAGCAGCTTAGGACCCACATTGAATGGCTACACCTTC CASSLGPTLNGYTF
- TRBJ1-1 - TRBV6-5 13 TGTGCCAGCAGTTACGTGGAAGGGGCTGAAGCTTTCTTT CASSYVEGAEAFF
- TRBJ2-1 once TRBV29-1 11 TGCAGCGTTGGCCAGTACAATGAGCAGTTCTTC CSVGQYNEQFF
TRBD1 TRBJ2-7 - TRBV18 16 TGTGCCAGCTCACGATTGAAAGCCGGGACAGGTGACGAGCAGTACTTC CASSRLKAGTGDEQYF
- TRBJ1-6 - TRBV7-2 16 TGTGCCAGCAGCCCGGGCGGGTCCAGGGAAACTTCACCCCTCCACTTT CASSPGGSRETSPLHF
- TRBJ2-1 few TRBV5-5 15 TGTGCCAGCAGATCGGGATTACCCTTCTACAATGAGCAGTTCTTC CASRSGLPFYNEQFF
TRBD2 TRBJ2-4 - TRBV9 17 TGTGCCAGCAGCGCCAAGTCGACTAGCGGAGCCAAAAACATTCAGTACTTC CASSAKSTSGAKNIQYF
TRBD1 TRBJ1-1 - TRBV18 14 TGTGCCAGCGTCAGGGGGCACGCGAACACTGAAGCTTTCTTT CASVRGHANTEAFF
- TRBJ1-6 - TRBV6-6 14 TGTGCCAGCAGTTACGGCCGGTATAATTCACCCCTCCACTTT CASSYGRYNSPLHF
- TRBJ2-6 - TRBV9 15 TGTGCCAGCAGCCTCAGTAACTCTGGGGCCAACGTCCTGACTTTC CASSLSNSGANVLTF
- TRBJ2-3 few TRBV4-1 17 TGCGCCAGCAGCCCCCAGTTTGTGGGCCGAATTCCAGATACGCAGTATTTT CASSPQFVGRIPDTQYF
- TRBJ1-1 - TRBV18 14 TGTGCCAGCTCACCAGGATGGGGTGACACTGAAGCTTTCTTT CASSPGWGDTEAFF
- TRBJ1-3 medium-sized TRBV7-9 13 TGTGCCAGCAGCTCAAGCTCTGGAAACACCATATATTTT CASSSSSGNTIYF
- TRBJ2-7 once TRBV2 12 TGTGCCAGCGTCGGGGACGGGACCGAGCAGTACTTC CASVGDGTEQYF
TRBD1 TRBJ2-7 - TRBV7-9 18 TGTGCCAGCAGCTTAAAGTCGTGGGGGACAGGCTCGGGATTGGGGCAGTACTTC CASSLKSWGTGSGLGQYF
TRBD1 TRBJ2-7 - TRBV5-1 14 TGCGCCAGCAGCGGAGGGGACAGGGGATCCGAGCAGTACTTC CASSGGDRGSEQYF
- TRBJ2-6 - TRBV19 16 TGTGCCAGTAGTACGGGACACACCTCTGGGGCCAACGTCCTGACTTTC CASSTGHTSGANVLTF
- TRBJ2-2 few TRBV2 14 TGTGCCAGCAGTGGGGACCGCGGCACCGGGGAGCTGTTTTTT CASSGDRGTGELFF
- TRBJ1-2 once TRBV30 15 TGTGCCCGAGGGGGGAATCTTCGAAATAACTATGGCTACACCTTC CARGGNLRNNYGYTF
TRBD2 TRBJ2-1 - TRBV28 18 TGTGCCAGCAGACCTGCCGAGGGGGCGGGGGGGAGAAAAAATGAGCAGTTCTTC CASRPAEGAGGRKNEQFF
- TRBJ2-7 - TRBV5-5 13 TGTGCCAGCAGCTTGTCTTGGGGCTACGAGCAGTACTTC CASSLSWGYEQYF
TRBD1 TRBJ1-5 once TRBV2 20 TGTGCCAGCAGTGCCTCTACGACAGGGGGAATAATCTATAGCAATCAGCCCCAGCATTTT CASSASTTGGIIYSNQPQHF